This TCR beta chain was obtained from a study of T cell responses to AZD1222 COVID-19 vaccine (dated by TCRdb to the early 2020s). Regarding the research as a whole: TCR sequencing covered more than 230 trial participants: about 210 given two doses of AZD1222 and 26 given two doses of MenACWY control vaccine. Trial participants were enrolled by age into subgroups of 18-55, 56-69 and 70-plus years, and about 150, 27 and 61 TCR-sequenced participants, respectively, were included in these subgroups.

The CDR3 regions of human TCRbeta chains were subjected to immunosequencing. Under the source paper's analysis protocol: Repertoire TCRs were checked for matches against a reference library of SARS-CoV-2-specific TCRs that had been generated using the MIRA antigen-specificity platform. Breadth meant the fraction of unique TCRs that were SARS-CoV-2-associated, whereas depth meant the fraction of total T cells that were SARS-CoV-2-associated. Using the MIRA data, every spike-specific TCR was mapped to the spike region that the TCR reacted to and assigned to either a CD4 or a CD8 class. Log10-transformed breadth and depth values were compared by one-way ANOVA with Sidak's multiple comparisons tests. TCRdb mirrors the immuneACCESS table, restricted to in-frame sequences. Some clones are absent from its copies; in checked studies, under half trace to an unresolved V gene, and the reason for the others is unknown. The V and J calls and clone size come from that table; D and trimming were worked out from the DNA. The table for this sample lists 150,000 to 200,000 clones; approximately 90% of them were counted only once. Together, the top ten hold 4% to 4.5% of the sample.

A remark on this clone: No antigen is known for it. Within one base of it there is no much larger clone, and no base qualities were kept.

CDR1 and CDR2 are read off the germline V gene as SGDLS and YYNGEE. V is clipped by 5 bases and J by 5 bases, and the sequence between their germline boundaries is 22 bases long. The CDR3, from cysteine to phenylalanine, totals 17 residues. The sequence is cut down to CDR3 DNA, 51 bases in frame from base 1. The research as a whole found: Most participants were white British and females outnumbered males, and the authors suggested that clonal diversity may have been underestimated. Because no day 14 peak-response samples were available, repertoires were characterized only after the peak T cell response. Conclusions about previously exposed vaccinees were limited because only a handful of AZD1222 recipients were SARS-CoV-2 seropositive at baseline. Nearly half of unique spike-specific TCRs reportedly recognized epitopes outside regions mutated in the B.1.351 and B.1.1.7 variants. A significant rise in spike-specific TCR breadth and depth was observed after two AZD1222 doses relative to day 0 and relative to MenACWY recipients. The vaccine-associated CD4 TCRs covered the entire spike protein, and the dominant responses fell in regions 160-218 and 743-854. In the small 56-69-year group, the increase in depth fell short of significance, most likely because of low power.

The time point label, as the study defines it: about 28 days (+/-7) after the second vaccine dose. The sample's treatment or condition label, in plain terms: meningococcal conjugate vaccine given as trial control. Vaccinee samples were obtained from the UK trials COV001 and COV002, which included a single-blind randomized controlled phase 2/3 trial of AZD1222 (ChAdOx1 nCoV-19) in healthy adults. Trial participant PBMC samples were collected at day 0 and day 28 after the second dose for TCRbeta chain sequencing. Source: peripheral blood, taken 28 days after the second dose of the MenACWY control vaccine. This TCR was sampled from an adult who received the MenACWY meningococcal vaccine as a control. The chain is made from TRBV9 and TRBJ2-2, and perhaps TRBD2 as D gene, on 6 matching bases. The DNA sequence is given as TGTGCCAGCAGGAGTAGCTTGACGGGAGTAGGGACCGGGGAGCTGTTTTTT. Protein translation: CASRSSLTGVGTGELFF.